Shown below are 14 T cell receptor beta chains from a single sample sequenced in a study of regulatory T cells in long-lasting Graves disease. Construction of the TCR beta libraries employed iRepertoire HTBI primers in conjunction with Arm-PCR of CDR3 regions. Using its own MiXCR run on the multiplex PCR reads, TCRdb lists one record per CDR3 protein. The sample consists of 500,000 or so distinct CDR3 sequences, around 15% of them appearing once. Noted time point: newly diagnosed GD, antithyroid drugs for less than 3 months. PBMC RNA served as the TCR library source. These same data were also listed under a study on T cells in Graves' hyperthyroidism and ophthalmopathy.

Material: peripheral blood mononuclear cells (PBMCs), obtained at new diagnosis, from a patient treated with antithyroid drugs. Receptor source: a man in his forties with Graves disease.

This clonotype has more than one count but fewer than ten. This chain joins TRBV6-2 or TRBV6-3 and TRBJ2-3; possible D gene TRBD2, 7 bases. Germline lookup yields CDR1 MNHEY and CDR2 SVGEGT. This CDR3 region has 14 residues. V lost 2 bases and J 7 bases, leaving 13 bases between the germline ends. The CDR3 bases are TGTGCCAGCAGTTACAACAGGGAGGGGAATACGCAGTATTTT. Protein product: CASSYNREGNTQYF.

Points on this clonotype: An end of the junction does not agree with germline; a read error may underlie this. V usage is TRBV5-1 and J usage is TRBJ2-2, with D maybe TRBD1 (6 bases). This CDR3 is 15 amino acids long. Per the germline V gene, CDR1 is SGHRS and CDR2 is YFSETQ. DNA of the CDR3: TGTGCCAGCAGCTTTTACAGGGTTGGCACCGGGGAGCTGTTTTTT. This gives the protein CASSFYRVGTGELFF. Supplemented by reference TRBV5-1 and TRBJ2-2, the full variable domain reads KAGVTQTPRYLIKTRGQQVTLSCSPISGHRSVSWYQQTPGQGLQFLFEYFSETQRNKGNFPGRFSGRQFSNSRSEMNVSTLELGDSALYLCASSFYRVGTGELFFGEGSRLTVL.

In its sample, this clonotype was seen many times. The chain has TRBV7-9 and TRBJ2-6; no clear D. The V end lost 4 bases, the J end lost 5 bases, and 9 bases lay between the germline ends. Looked up from germline, CDR1 is SEHNR and CDR2 is FQNEAQ (reference sequence). The CDR3 covers 14 residues. The CDR3 DNA reads TGTGCCAGCAGCTCCTCCTACAGGGCCAACGTCCTGACTTTC. Amino acid sequence: CASSSSYRANVLTF.

This clonotype was counted between two and nine times. This chain links TRBV2 with TRBJ2-1; 10 nucleotides line up with TRBD1. Germline V lookup: CDR1 SNHLY, CDR2 FYNNEI. The CDR3 is made up of 19 amino acids. The junction had 19 bases not matched to a gene; V was cut back by 11 bases and J by 0 bases. The CDR3 loop reads CAGPSRDRGDWSSYNEQFF. The CDR3 DNA sequence: TGTGCCGGCCCTTCTCGGGACAGGGGCGACTGGAGCTCCTACAATGAGCAGTTCTTC. Complete variable domain (other parts from reference TRBV2 and TRBJ2-1): EPEVTQTPSHQVTQMGQEVILRCVPISNHLYFYWYRQILGQKVEFLVSFYNNEISEKSEIFDDQFSVERPDGSNFTLKIRSTKLEDSAMYFCAGPSRDRGDWSSYNEQFFGPGTRLTVL.

This clonotype was counted at least ten times. CDR3 loop: CSARLTGGSYEQYF. DNA of the CDR3: TGCAGTGCTAGGCTAACCGGTGGCTCCTACGAGCAGTACTTC. The V gene is TRBV20-1, the J gene TRBJ2-7; D uncertain. Germline assignment: CDR1 DFQATT and CDR2 SNEGSKA (reference sequence). V was shortened by 3 bases and J by 0 bases, with 12 bases between the two germline ends. The CDR3 length is 14 residues.

This sequence joins TRBV6-2 or TRBV6-3 and TRBJ2-5, with 7 bases lining up with TRBD1. Germline lookup yields CDR1 MNHEY and CDR2 SVGEGT. This CDR3 has 14 amino acids. Trimming removed 5 bases from V and 2 bases from J; junction bases left unmatched: 5. The CDR3 DNA is TGTGCCAGCAGTACGGGGACAGTTCAAGAGACCCAGTACTTC. This gives the protein CASSTGTVQETQYF.

This clonotype appeared many times. The chain couples TRBV24-1 to TRBJ1-5; no clear D. This CDR3 spans 15 amino acids. Looked up from germline, CDR1 is KGHDR and CDR2 is SFDVKD. With 4 bases removed from V and 1 base from J, the gap between germline ends came to 10 bases. The CDR3 DNA follows: TGTGCCACCAGTGACTCCGGGTGGAGCAATCAGCCCCAGCATTTT. It codes for CATSDSGWSNQPQHF.

This clonotype was seen many times. The chain uses TRBV2 and TRBJ2-7, with 9 bases lining up with TRBD2. V shed 6 bases and J 2 bases; nucleotides not matched to a gene: 2. The CDR3 extends over 13 amino acids. The germline gives CDR1 SNHLY, CDR2 FYNNEI. The CDR3 is CASSAGGPYEQYF. The CDR3 nucleotides are TGTGCCAGCAGCGCGGGAGGGCCCTACGAGCAGTACTTC.

The chain combines TRBV27 with TRBJ2-6; no firm D call. CDR3 length: 14 amino acids. Germline values: CDR1 MNHEY, CDR2 SMNVEV (reference sequence). Trimming pared 8 bases from V and 3 bases from J, leaving 11 bases between. This chain's CDR3 is CASAWANGANVLTF. CDR3 DNA: TGTGCCAGCGCTTGGGCCAATGGGGCCAACGTCCTGACTTTC.

This clonotype was counted at least ten times. The chain combines TRBV5-1 with TRBJ2-5; D uncertain. The CDR3 runs 15 residues. Per the germline V gene, CDR1 is SGHRS and CDR2 is YFSETQ. Trimming removed 0 bases at V and 7 bases at J, with 16 bases between. CDR3 protein: CASSLAVDLVGTQYF. The DNA of the CDR3 is TGCGCCAGCAGCTTGGCCGTGGATCTAGTGGGGACCCAGTACTTC.

The chain links TRBV12-3 or TRBV12-4 to TRBJ2-1; 12 bases are shared with TRBD2. There are 16 residues in the CDR3. J gave up 5 bases and V 6 bases, and 8 bases lay outside the gene matches. The CDR3 DNA reads TGTGCCAGCAGCCAGACTAGCGGGAGATGGGACAATGAGCAGTTCTTC. Its protein is CASSQTSGRWDNEQFF.

In the case of this clonotype: One junction end disagrees with the germline gene, perhaps due to a read error. This chain connects TRBV28 to TRBJ2-1, with 7 bases that match TRBD2. The V gene's germline CDR1 is MDHEN and CDR2 SYDVKM. The CDR3 spans 12 residues. The CDR3 DNA reads TGTGCCAGCAGTTTATTGTGGCGGGAGTATATCTTC. Residues: CASSLLWREYIF.

This clonotype was recorded at least ten times. The chain carries TRBV4-2 and TRBJ2-7, with TRBD2 matching over 10 bases. V lost 0 bases and J lost 7; bases outside the gene matches: 6. Germline assignment: CDR1 LGHNA and CDR2 YNFKEQ. The CDR3 runs to 15 residues. The CDR3 loop is CASSQDLAGVGEQYF. CDR3 sequence (DNA): TGTGCCAGCAGCCAAGACCTAGCGGGAGTGGGAGAGCAGTACTTC.

This clonotype was counted only a few times. The chain is built from TRBV6-1 and TRBJ2-7; 10 bases line up with TRBD1. Germline loops: CDR1 MNHNS, CDR2 SASEGT. V gave up 8 bases and J gave up 3 bases; unmatched junction bases: 7. The CDR3 covers 14 residues. CDR3 in DNA: TGTGCCAGCGCCGGGACAGGGGTCCTCTACGAGCAGTACTTC. Translated: CASAGTGVLYEQYF.